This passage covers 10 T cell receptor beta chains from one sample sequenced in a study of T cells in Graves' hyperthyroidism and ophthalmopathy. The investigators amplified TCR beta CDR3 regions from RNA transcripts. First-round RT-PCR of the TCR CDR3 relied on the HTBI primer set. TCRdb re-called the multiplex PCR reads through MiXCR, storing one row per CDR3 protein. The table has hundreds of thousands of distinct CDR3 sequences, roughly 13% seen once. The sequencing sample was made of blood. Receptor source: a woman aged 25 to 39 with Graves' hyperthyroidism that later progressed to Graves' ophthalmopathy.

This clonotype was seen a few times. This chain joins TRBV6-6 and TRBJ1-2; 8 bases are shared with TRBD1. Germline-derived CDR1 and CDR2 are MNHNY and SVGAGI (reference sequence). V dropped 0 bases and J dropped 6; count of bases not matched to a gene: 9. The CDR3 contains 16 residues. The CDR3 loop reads CASSYSMGTGRNGYTF. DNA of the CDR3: TGTGCCAGCAGTTACTCGATGGGGACAGGTCGGAATGGCTACACCTTC.

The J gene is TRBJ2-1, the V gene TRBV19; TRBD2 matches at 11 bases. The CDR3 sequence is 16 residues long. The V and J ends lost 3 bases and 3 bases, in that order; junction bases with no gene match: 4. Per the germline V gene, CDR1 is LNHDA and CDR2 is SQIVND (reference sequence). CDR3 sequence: CASSISTSGSYNEQFF. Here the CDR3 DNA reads TGTGCCAGTAGTATCTCTACTAGCGGGAGCTACAATGAGCAGTTCTTC.

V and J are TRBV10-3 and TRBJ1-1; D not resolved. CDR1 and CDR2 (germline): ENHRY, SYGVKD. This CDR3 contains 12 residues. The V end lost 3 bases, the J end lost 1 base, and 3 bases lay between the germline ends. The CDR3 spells CAISEANTEAFF. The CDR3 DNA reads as TGTGCCATCAGTGAAGCGAACACTGAAGCTTTCTTT.

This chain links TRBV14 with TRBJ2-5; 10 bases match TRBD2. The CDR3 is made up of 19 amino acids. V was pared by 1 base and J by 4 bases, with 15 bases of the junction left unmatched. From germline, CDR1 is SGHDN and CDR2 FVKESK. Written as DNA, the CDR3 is TGTGCCAGCAGCCAAGGGTGGCTAGCGGGAGTACTCGTTGGAGAGACCCAGTACTTC. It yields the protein CASSQGWLAGVLVGETQYF.

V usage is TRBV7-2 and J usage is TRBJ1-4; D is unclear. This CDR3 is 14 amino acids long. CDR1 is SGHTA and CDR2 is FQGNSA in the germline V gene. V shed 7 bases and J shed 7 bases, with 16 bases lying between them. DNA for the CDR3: TGTGCCAGCAACGGGGAGGGTGGGGTTGAAAAACTGTTTTTT. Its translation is CASNGEGGVEKLFF.

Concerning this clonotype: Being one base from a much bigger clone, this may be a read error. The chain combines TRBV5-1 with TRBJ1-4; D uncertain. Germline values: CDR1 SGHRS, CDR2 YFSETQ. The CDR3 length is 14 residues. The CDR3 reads CASSLERGGETLFF. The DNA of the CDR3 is TGCGCCAGCAGCTTGGAGAGAGGTGGAGAAACACTGTTTTTT.

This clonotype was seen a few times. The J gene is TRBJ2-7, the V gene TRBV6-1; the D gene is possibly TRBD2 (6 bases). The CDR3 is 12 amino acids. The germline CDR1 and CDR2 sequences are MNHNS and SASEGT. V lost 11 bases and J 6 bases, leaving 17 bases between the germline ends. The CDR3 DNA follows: TGTGCCGTCGGGGAGGCAGCGAGCGAGCAGTACTTC. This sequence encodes CAVGEAASEQYF.

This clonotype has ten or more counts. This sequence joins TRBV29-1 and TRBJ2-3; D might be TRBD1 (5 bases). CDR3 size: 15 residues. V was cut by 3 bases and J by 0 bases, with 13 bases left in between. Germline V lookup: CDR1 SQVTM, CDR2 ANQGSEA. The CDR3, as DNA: TGCAGCGTTGATCCCCTTGGGGCGAGCACAGATACGCAGTATTTT. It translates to CSVDPLGASTDTQYF.

Here the CDR3 reads CASSLGPGQGAGYTF. CDR3 nucleotide sequence: TGTGCCAGCAGTTTAGGGCCGGGACAGGGGGCCGGCTACACCTTC. The chain couples TRBV12-3 or TRBV12-4 to TRBJ1-2, with 12 bases fitting TRBD1. The CDR3 contains 15 residues. The junction had 5 bases not matched to a gene; V was cut back by 1 base and J by 8 bases.

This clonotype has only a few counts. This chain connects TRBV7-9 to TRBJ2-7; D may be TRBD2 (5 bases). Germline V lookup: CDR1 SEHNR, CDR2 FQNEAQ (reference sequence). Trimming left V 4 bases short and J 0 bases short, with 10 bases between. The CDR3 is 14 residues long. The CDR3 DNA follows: TGTGCCAGCAGCTCCGAGCGGAGCTCCTACGAGCAGTACTTC. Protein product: CASSSERSSYEQYF.